The clone carrying this TCR beta chain was counted a few times. The antigen is unknown. With constant-segment primers, 5'RACE yielded cDNA libraries of TCR alpha and TCR beta that carried sample barcodes and UMIs. TCRdb re-analysed the 5' RACE reads in MiXCR, keeping a single row per CDR3 protein. This repertoire shows approximately 89,000 distinct CDR3 sequences, roughly 13% found once; its top ten account for around 41%. The sample comes from a study of T-cell memory formation after mild COVID-19. Study-wide results and caveats: Prior to infection, memory already included some responding clones, suggesting cross-reactive memory joined. Mainly CM and EM harbored the contracting CD4+ clones; mainly EMRA harbored the CD8+ ones. Clones that contracted from day 15 to 85 were balanced CD4/CD8, while later expanders leaned CD4+.

The CDR3 extends over 16 amino acids. Germline V lookup: CDR1 SGHRS, CDR2 YFSETQ. The V and J ends lost 4 bases and 1 base respectively, with 14 bases between them. The receptor comes from a young man who had mild COVID-19 (a few samples of this study predate the infection). Cell type and time point are not known. The chain couples TRBV5-1 to TRBJ2-2; D is possibly TRBD1 or TRBD2 (5 bases each). The sequencing sample was made of PBMCs or a T cell subset sorted from them (not recorded which). As DNA, the CDR3 is TGCGCCAGCAGCCCCCGAGGGGCGGGGAACACCGGGGAGCTGTTTTTT. This encodes CASSPRGAGNTGELFF.